This T cell receptor (beta chain) was retrieved from a study of blood T cell repertoires in COVID-19. Study-wide context: There were acute and convalescent COVID-19 samples, and they came from the United States, Italy and Spain. Sample material is recorded as cDNA or gDNA derived from T cells, B-cell-depleted T cells, or PBMCs.

After removal of 5 bases from V and 4 bases from J, the junction contained 10 bases not matched to a gene. CDR3 length equals 15 residues. In germline, CDR1 is MNHEY, CDR2 SMNVEV (reference sequence). Methods used by the authors: Amplified reference gene primers provided the basis for estimating nucleated cell counts. Assay used: immunoSEQ multiplex PCR; TCRdb lists only in-frame clones, some missing. V and J calls plus clone size are reproduced from that table; the DNA served to infer D and trimming. The top ten hold roughly 7.1% of the sample, which has a few hundred thousand clones, less than 90% seen once.

The receptor's source is a woman in her fifties or sixties with COVID-19, enrolled during active disease. V and J are TRBV27 and TRBJ1-2; TRBD1 agrees at 7 bases. The sequencing input was peripheral blood. Here the CDR3 DNA reads TGTGCCAGCAGTCCCTGGACAGGACGCTTCTATGGCTACACCTTC. As protein: CASSPWTGRFYGYTF.